Shown below are 22 T cell receptor beta chains from a single sample sequenced in a study of T cells in Graves' hyperthyroidism and ophthalmopathy. RNA transcripts yielded amplified TCR beta CDR3 regions. An initial round of RT-PCR targeting the TCR CDR3 relied on the HTBI primer set. Each CDR3 protein gets one entry after TCRdb re-called the multiplex PCR reads with MiXCR. The sample yields 300,000 to 350,000 distinct CDR3 sequences, more than 11% seen once. Sequencing was carried out using blood. All receptors derive from a young woman with Graves' hyperthyroidism.

This clonotype was detected only a few times. The chain recombines TRBV14 with TRBJ2-3; 10 nucleotides line up with TRBD1. The CDR3 has 18 amino acids. Losses at the gene ends were 3 bases for V and 2 bases for J; bases not matched to a gene: 11. CDR1 and CDR2 (germline): SGHDN, FVKESK. The CDR3 nucleotides read TGTGCCAGCAGCCAGGACGCTCTCGGGACAGGGGACACAGATACGCAGTATTTT. It yields the protein CASSQDALGTGDTDTQYF.

The V call is TRBV6-1, the J call TRBJ2-7, with a tentative D call TRBD1 (5 bases). The CDR3 contains 14 residues. Trimming took off 6 bases at V and 2 bases at J, with 14 bases between the two ends. Germline CDR1 reads MNHNS; CDR2 reads SASEGT. The CDR3 DNA reads TGTGCCAGCAGAGAAAGACAGTTAACCTACGAGCAGTACTTC. It codes for CASRERQLTYEQYF.

The V gene is TRBV5-6, the J gene TRBJ2-1, with D perhaps TRBD1 (5 bases). Germline V gives CDR1 SGHDT, CDR2 YYEEEE. V was clipped by 5 bases and J by 6 bases, with 9 bases between them. The CDR3 sequence is 12 residues long. CDR3: CASRKTANEQFF. The CDR3 nucleotides are TGTGCCAGCAGGAAGACAGCCAATGAGCAGTTCTTC.

In its sample, this clonotype was seen a few times. The chain has TRBV19 and TRBJ2-1, with 7 bases identical to TRBD2. The CDR3 is 14 amino acids. Trimming at V came to 1 base and at J to 8 bases, leaving 5 bases not matched to a gene. Germline values: CDR1 LNHDA, CDR2 SQIVND (reference sequence). The CDR3 is CASSIGGSAYEQFF. CDR3 DNA: TGTGCCAGTAGTATAGGCGGGAGCGCTTATGAGCAGTTCTTC.

The chain recombines TRBV6-2 or TRBV6-3 with TRBJ2-4; D is perhaps TRBD2 (6 bases). This CDR3 contains 16 residues. Germline CDR1 MNHEY, CDR2 SVGEGT. Trimming pared 10 bases from V and 1 base from J, leaving 20 bases between. DNA for the CDR3: TGTGCCACCACCGGGTTAGCGGCGGATGCCAAAAACATTCAGTACTTC. Its protein is CATTGLAADAKNIQYF.

The chain has TRBV4-3 and TRBJ1-5, with a possible D match to TRBD1 (5 bases). Germline V gene sequence: CDR1 LGHNA, CDR2 YSLEER. This CDR3 is 15 amino acids long. Trimming took off 5 bases at V and 1 base at J, with 12 bases between the two ends. The CDR3 DNA reads as TGCGCCAGCAGCTATGACCGGGACAGCAATCAGCCCCAGCATTTT. Protein: CASSYDRDSNQPQHF.

This clonotype was detected a few times. The chain recombines TRBV7-9 with TRBJ2-1, with 9 bases identical to TRBD2. Germline V lookup: CDR1 SEHNR, CDR2 FQNEAQ (reference sequence). The CDR3 runs to 14 residues. Trimming took 1 base from V and 12 from J; bases not matched to a gene: 7. DNA for the CDR3: TGTGCCAGCAGCTTAGGGGTAGCGGGAGATAGGCAGTTCTTC. Encoded protein: CASSLGVAGDRQFF.

This clonotype was counted a few times. V and J are TRBV19 and TRBJ2-7; 10 positions agree with TRBD2. Germline trimming cut 6 bases from V and 4 bases from J; bases unmatched to any gene: 12. This CDR3 contains 16 residues. Germline CDR1 reads LNHDA; CDR2 reads SQIVND (reference sequence). The CDR3 DNA sequence: TGTGCCAGTAGCCCACGCGGAATGACTAGCGGGTACGAGCAGTACTTC. Encoded protein: CASSPRGMTSGYEQYF.

This clonotype has more than one count but fewer than ten. J is TRBJ2-2 and V is TRBV29-1, with unresolved D. Germline CDR1 is SQVTM and CDR2 is ANQGSEA. Trimming cost V 0 bases and J 4 bases, with 12 bases left between them. CDR3 length equals 15 residues. CDR3 residues: CSVEDVGFRTGELFF. DNA for the CDR3: TGCAGCGTTGAAGATGTTGGGTTCCGCACCGGGGAGCTGTTTTTT.

This clonotype was seen many times. V usage is TRBV6-1 and J usage is TRBJ2-5, with a possible D match to TRBD1 (6 bases). Trimming removed 10 bases from V and 5 bases from J, with 14 bases in between. CDR3 size: 12 residues. CDR1 and CDR2 (germline): MNHNS, SASEGT. The CDR3 DNA follows: TGTGCCACCGGGACATGGTCCGAGACCCAGTACTTC. Its protein is CATGTWSETQYF.

This clonotype was picked up a small number of times. This sequence joins TRBV6-2 or TRBV6-3 and TRBJ2-5, with no clear D. The CDR3 is 14 amino acids. Germline V gives CDR1 MNHEY, CDR2 SVGEGT. With 3 bases removed from V and 4 bases from J, the gap between germline ends came to 12 bases. The DNA for the CDR3 is TGTGCCAGCAGTTATGGCCCCTCGGGAGAGACCCAGTACTTC. Its protein product is CASSYGPSGETQYF.

The chain joins TRBV6-2 or TRBV6-3 to TRBJ1-1; no definite D call. The CDR3 has 14 amino acids. Germline CDR1 reads MNHEY; CDR2 reads SVGEGT. Trimming removed 0 bases from V and 11 bases from J, with 16 bases in between. In DNA form, the CDR3 reads TGTGCCAGCAGTTACTCGGGGAATCCTTCGGGCGCTTTCTTT. Encoded protein: CASSYSGNPSGAFF.

This clonotype was seen a handful of times. This chain links TRBV28 with TRBJ2-7, with D unclear. The CDR3 runs 11 residues. Looked up from germline, CDR1 is MDHEN and CDR2 is SYDVKM. Deletions cut 4 bases from V and 6 bases from J, with 7 bases between. The CDR3 nucleotides are TGTGCCAGCAGTTCCATTCTCGAGCAGTACTTC. It encodes CASSSILEQYF. The whole variable domain, filled in from reference TRBV28 and TRBJ2-7, reads DVKVTQSSRYLVKRTGEKVFLECVQDMDHENMFWYRQDPGLGLRLIYFSYDVKMKEKGDIPEGYSVSREKKERFSLILESASTNQTSMYLCASSSILEQYFGPGTRLTVT.

There are a few counts of this clonotype. The rearrangement joins TRBV28 to TRBJ2-2; D is possibly TRBD1 (6 bases). The CDR3 covers 11 residues. V lost 8 bases and J lost 14, with 15 bases in between. Germline V gene sequence: CDR1 MDHEN, CDR2 SYDVKM. CDR3 in DNA: TGTGCCAGCCGTGGCAGGGGTGGACTGTTTTTT. As protein: CASRGRGGLFF.

The J gene is TRBJ2-5, the V gene TRBV6-2 or TRBV6-3; a weak D match, TRBD2 (5 bases). The germline CDR1 and CDR2 sequences are MNHEY and SVGEGT. V lost 5 bases, J lost 4 bases, and 20 bases lay in between. The CDR3 is 16 amino acids. Here the CDR3 reads CASSLYRAEVGETQYF. The CDR3 bases are TGTGCCAGCAGTCTCTATAGAGCGGAGGTCGGAGAGACCCAGTACTTC.

This sequence joins TRBV12-3 or TRBV12-4 and TRBJ2-2, with 8 nucleotides matching TRBD2. The length of the CDR3 is 17 residues. After removal of 3 bases from V and 5 bases from J, the junction contained 11 bases not matched to a gene. CDR3 residues: CASSFLQGPGGTGELFF. The CDR3 DNA follows: TGTGCCAGCAGTTTTCTTCAGGGGCCGGGAGGGACCGGGGAGCTGTTTTTT.

This chain links TRBV7-9 with TRBJ2-5; 7 positions match TRBD1. The CDR3 contains 19 residues. Germline V gives CDR1 SEHNR, CDR2 FQNEAQ (reference sequence). The J segment lost 2 bases and the V segment lost 5 bases, leaving 20 bases of the junction unmatched. In DNA form, the CDR3 reads TGTGCCAGCAGCCTAGATAGAAACTCCGGGACAGAGATTCAAGAGACCCAGTACTTC. As protein: CASSLDRNSGTEIQETQYF.

This clonotype was counted many times. The chain employs TRBV28 and TRBJ2-7; a possible D gene is TRBD1 (5 bases). V lost 5 bases and J lost 4, with 15 bases in between. Germline CDR1 MDHEN, CDR2 SYDVKM. The CDR3 has 14 residues. The CDR3 spells CASSQGVGHYEQYF. CDR3 nucleotide sequence: TGTGCCAGCAGTCAAGGGGTTGGACATTACGAGCAGTACTTC.

The chain has TRBV19 and TRBJ2-1, with TRBD1 as a possible D gene (6 bases). V was pared by 5 bases and J by 0 bases, with 17 bases between. Per the germline V gene, CDR1 is LNHDA and CDR2 is SQIVND (reference sequence). CDR3 length: 17 residues. CDR3 coding DNA: TGTGCCAGTAGTGCAGACCGAGGGGGTCGCTCCTACAATGAGCAGTTCTTC. Protein: CASSADRGGRSYNEQFF.

Many counts were recorded for this clonotype. This chain connects TRBV6-1 to TRBJ1-1; 7 positions agree with TRBD1. CDR1 is MNHNS and CDR2 is SASEGT in the germline V gene. The CDR3 contains 13 residues. V lost 6 bases and J lost 5; bases outside the gene matches: 6. DNA for the CDR3: TGTGCCAGCAGAACAGGGGAACGGACTGAAGCTTTCTTT. Translated, it gives CASRTGERTEAFF.

The chain uses TRBV15 and TRBJ1-1; the match to TRBD1 covers 8 bases. The J segment lost 1 base and the V segment lost 1 base, leaving 5 bases of the junction unmatched. The CDR3 has 16 amino acids. Germline V gene lookup returns CDR1 LNHNV and CDR2 YYDKDF (reference sequence). CDR3 in DNA: TGTGCCACCAGCAGAGGACAGGGGTCCTCGAACACTGAAGCTTTCTTT. As protein: CATSRGQGSSNTEAFF.

In this sample, this clonotype turned up once. The chain combines TRBV20-1 with TRBJ2-2; 7 bases align to TRBD2. The CDR3 covers 15 residues. V trimming: 3 bases; J trimming: 3 bases; junction bases outside the gene matches: 7. Germline V CDR1 and CDR2: DFQATT, SNEGSKA (reference sequence). CDR3 DNA: TGCAGTGCTAGTGGGGGGGAATCCCACACCGGGGAGCTGTTTTTT. Residues: CSASGGESHTGELFF.